A single sample gave rise to the 15 T cell receptor beta chains below, sequenced in a study of T cells in localized non-small cell lung cancer. The data were produced by immunoSEQ multiplex PCR, yet TCRdb's version contains in-frame clones alone and is incomplete. The sample includes approximately 40,000 clones, roughly 86% of them seen just once. This sample comprised peripheral blood, obtained before any cancer treatment. The source is a man between 18 and 49 years old with stage I lung adenocarcinoma.

The V gene is TRBV27, the J gene TRBJ1-2; possible D gene TRBD1, 5 bases. The CDR3 runs to 13 residues. V shed 3 bases and J shed 4 bases, with 9 bases lying between them. Per the germline V gene, CDR1 is MNHEY and CDR2 is SMNVEV (reference sequence). The CDR3 loop reads CASSFGGPYGYTF. The CDR3 DNA is TGTGCCAGCAGTTTTGGGGGACCCTATGGCTACACCTTC.

The chain combines TRBV5-1 with TRBJ1-1; no clear D. Germline CDR1 is SGHRS and CDR2 is YFSETQ. The ends were cut back, 3 bases at V and 5 bases at J, with 17 bases in the middle. The CDR3 has 15 residues. As DNA, the CDR3 is TGCGCCAGCAGCTCTACGGGTCCGAGTTGGACTGAAGCTTTCTTT. This sequence encodes CASSSTGPSWTEAFF.

This chain joins TRBV7-2 and TRBJ2-1; no definite D call. V was shortened by 1 base and J by 6 bases, with 7 bases between the two germline ends. This CDR3 has 13 amino acids. Germline CDR1 and CDR2: SGHTA and FQGNSA. The CDR3 DNA is TGTGCCAGCAGCTTAGAGCCTAGCAATGAGCAGTTCTTC. It yields the protein CASSLEPSNEQFF.

The chain employs TRBV2 and TRBJ2-1; the match to TRBD2 covers 7 bases. The CDR3 is 16 residues long. Unmatched junction bases numbered 9, after V lost 1 base and J lost 6 bases. The germline gives CDR1 SNHLY, CDR2 FYNNEI. CDR3 amino acids: CASSEGLLAWGNEQFF. The DNA of the CDR3 is TGTGCCAGCAGTGAAGGGCTACTAGCGTGGGGCAATGAGCAGTTCTTC.

V and J are TRBV6-5 and TRBJ1-6, with D possibly being TRBD1 (5 bases). CDR3 length equals 15 residues. The V end was cut by 5 bases, the J end by 7 bases, with 15 bases between. Germline loops: CDR1 MNHEY, CDR2 SVGAGI. The CDR3 spells CASSREGTRNSPLHF. The CDR3 region has the DNA TGTGCCAGCAGTCGGGAAGGGACGAGAAATTCACCCCTCCACTTT.

The V and J genes are TRBV27 and TRBJ1-2; D might be TRBD1 (6 bases). Germline CDR1 MNHEY, CDR2 SMNVEV (reference sequence). V was shortened by 4 bases and J by 0 bases, with 15 bases between the two germline ends. The CDR3 is made up of 16 amino acids. The CDR3 DNA is TGTGCCAGCAGTTCTGCCCGGGACAACGCTAACTATGGCTACACCTTC. It encodes CASSSARDNANYGYTF.

This rearrangement joins TRBV9 to TRBJ1-3; D ambiguous. Looked up from germline, CDR1 is SGDLS and CDR2 is YYNGEE. The CDR3 is made up of 15 amino acids. V was shortened by 4 bases and J by 1 base, with 12 bases between the two germline ends. Here the CDR3 DNA reads TGTGCCAGCAGCTTAGACATAGGGTCTGGAAACACCATATATTTT. Its translation: CASSLDIGSGNTIYF.

This clone occurred once. The chain carries TRBV6-5 and TRBJ1-1; no clear D gene. Germline V gene lookup returns CDR1 MNHEY and CDR2 SVGAGI. The V end lost 0 bases, the J end lost 3 bases, and 8 bases lay between the germline ends. The CDR3 contains 14 residues. The CDR3 loop is CASSYSEGYTEAFF. CDR3 sequence (DNA): TGTGCCAGCAGTTACTCGGAGGGTTACACTGAAGCTTTCTTT.

This clone was picked up one time. The chain combines TRBV7-3 with TRBJ1-1; 8 nucleotides match TRBD1. Germline V CDR1 and CDR2: SGHTA, FQGTGA. Germline trimming cut 5 bases from V and 4 bases from J; bases unmatched to any gene: 6. This CDR3 region has 14 residues. The CDR3 coding sequence is TGTGCCAGCAGCATCAACAGGGGGGGCACTGAAGCTTTCTTT. Translation gives CASSINRGGTEAFF.

This chain uses TRBV9 with TRBJ1-2; D is ambiguous. The ends were cut back, 0 bases at V and 2 bases at J, with 11 bases in the middle. The germline CDR1 and CDR2 sequences are SGDLS and YYNGEE. This CDR3 spans 15 amino acids. The CDR3 spells CASSVDGDVNYGYTF. The DNA for the CDR3 is TGTGCCAGCAGCGTAGACGGAGACGTAAACTATGGCTACACCTTC.

The J gene is TRBJ1-3, the V gene TRBV15, with D possibly TRBD1 on 5 matching bases. Trimming cost V 1 base and J 8 bases, with 12 bases left between them. There are 14 residues in the CDR3. Germline V lookup: CDR1 LNHNV, CDR2 YYDKDF (reference sequence). The CDR3 nucleotides are TGTGCCACCAGCAGAGTAGGGGATGGGCACACCATATATTTT. Amino acids: CATSRVGDGHTIYF.

The chain uses TRBV6-5 and TRBJ1-5; tentatively, D is TRBD1 (5 bases). Looked up from germline, CDR1 is MNHEY and CDR2 is SVGAGI. The CDR3 has 14 residues. Trimming took 2 bases from V and 7 from J, leaving 12 bases between them. CDR3 in amino acids: CASSYQKGLQPQHF. The CDR3 DNA is TGTGCCAGCAGTTACCAGAAGGGGTTGCAGCCCCAGCATTTT.

The chain is built from TRBV5-4 and TRBJ2-2; TRBD1 is a possible D gene (6 bases). The length of the CDR3 is 18 residues. The germline V and J ends were trimmed by 0 bases and 6 bases, with 21 bases remaining between them. Germline lookup yields CDR1 SGHNT and CDR2 YYREEE (reference sequence). This chain's CDR3 is CASSLGGGHSRRAGELFF. CDR3 nucleotide sequence: TGTGCCAGCAGCTTGGGAGGGGGACATTCGAGACGGGCCGGGGAGCTGTTTTTT. Together with reference TRBV5-4 and TRBJ2-2, the CDR3 gives the full variable domain: ETGVTQSPTHLIKTRGQQVTLRCSSQSGHNTVSWYQQALGQGPQFIFQYYREEENGRGNFPPRFSGLQFPNYSSELNVNALELDDSALYLCASSLGGGHSRRAGELFFGEGSRLTVL.

This clone has just one count. This chain connects TRBV15 to TRBJ1-3; possible D gene TRBD1, 5 bases. Germline values: CDR1 LNHNV, CDR2 YYDKDF (reference sequence). V gave up 0 bases and J gave up 0 bases, with 15 bases separating them. The CDR3 runs 18 residues. Written as DNA, the CDR3 is TGTGCCACCAGCAGAGATCGCCTGGGACGTAACTCTGGAAACACCATATATTTT. Translated, it gives CATSRDRLGRNSGNTIYF. The full variable domain, completed using reference TRBV15 and TRBJ1-3, is DAMVIQNPRYQVTQFGKPVTLSCSQTLNHNVMYWYQQKSSQAPKLLFHYYDKDFNNEADTPDNFQSRRPNTSFCFLDIRSPGLGDTAMYLCATSRDRLGRNSGNTIYFGEGSWLTVV.

The rearrangement joins TRBV4-1 to TRBJ2-3; D gene ambiguous. The CDR3 runs to 16 residues. V lost 2 bases and J lost 1, with 13 bases in between. Per germline, CDR1 MGHRA and CDR2 YSYEKL. CDR3: CASSQPMGPRTDTQYF. The CDR3 coding sequence is TGCGCCAGCAGCCAACCTATGGGTCCCCGCACAGATACGCAGTATTTT.